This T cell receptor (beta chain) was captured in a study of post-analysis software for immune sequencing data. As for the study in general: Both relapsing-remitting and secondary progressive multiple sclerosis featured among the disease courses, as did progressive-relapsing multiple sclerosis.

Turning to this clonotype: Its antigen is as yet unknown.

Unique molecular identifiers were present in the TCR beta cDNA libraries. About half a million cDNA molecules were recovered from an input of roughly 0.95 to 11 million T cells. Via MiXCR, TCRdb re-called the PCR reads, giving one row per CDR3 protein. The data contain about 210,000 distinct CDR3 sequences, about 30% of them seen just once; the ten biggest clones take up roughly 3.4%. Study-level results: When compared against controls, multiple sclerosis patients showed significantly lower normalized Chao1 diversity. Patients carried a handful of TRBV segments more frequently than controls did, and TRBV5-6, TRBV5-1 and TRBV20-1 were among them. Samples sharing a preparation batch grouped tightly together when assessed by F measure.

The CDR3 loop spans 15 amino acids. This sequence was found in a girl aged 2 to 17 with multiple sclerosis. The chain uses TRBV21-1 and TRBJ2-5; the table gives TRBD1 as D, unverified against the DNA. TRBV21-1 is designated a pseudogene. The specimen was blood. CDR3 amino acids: CASSKETRPSGEQYF. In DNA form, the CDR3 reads TGTGCCAGCAGCAAAGAAACGAGACCTTCGGGGGAGCAGTACTTC.